This TCR beta chain was sequenced during a study of blood T cell repertoires in COVID-19. Study summary: There were acute and convalescent COVID-19 samples, and they came from the United States, Italy and Spain. Nucleic acid was either cDNA or gDNA, and it came from T cells, B-cell-depleted T cells, or PBMCs.

CDR1 LGHNA and CDR2 YSLEER come from the germline V gene. V gave up 0 bases and J gave up 7 bases; unmatched junction bases: 6. The CDR3 loop spans 15 amino acids. Data came from immunoSEQ multiplex PCR; TCRdb stores just in-frame clones and leaves some out. The table includes a few hundred thousand clones, about 87% detected once. This sequence originates from a woman in her seventies with active or convalescent COVID-19. The chain recombines TRBV4-3 with TRBJ2-7; 10 nucleotides align to TRBD1. Specimen: peripheral blood. The DNA for the CDR3 is TGCGCCAGCAGCCAAGAAAGGACAGGGGGGGAAGAGCAGTACTTC. This translates into CASSQERTGGEEQYF.